The subject of this entry is one T cell receptor beta chain. CDR1 MNHNS and CDR2 SASEGT come from the germline V gene. V was trimmed by 1 base and J by 5 bases, leaving 18 bases between them. The CDR3 consists of 16 residues. The sample belongs to a study of cytotoxic CD8 clonotypes in ibrutinib-treated CLL. The method was immunoSEQ multiplex PCR; TCRdb's version includes in-frame clones alone and lacks a portion of them. The sample has 45,000 or so clones; about three fifths are singletons. This chain uses TRBV6-1 with TRBJ2-7; TRBD2 might be the D (5 bases). The sample consisted of PBMCs, taken after 24 months of ibrutinib treatment. The sequence derives from a human donor with chronic lymphocytic leukemia. The CDR3 coding sequence is TGTGCCAGCAGTGAAGGTCGAAGCCTCCCGGGGAACGAGCAGTACTTC. This gives the protein CASSEGRSLPGNEQYF.